These 16 T cell receptor beta chains share one sample of origin, sequenced in a study of metastatic and nonmetastatic thyroid tumors. MiXCR reprocessed the PCR reads for TCRdb. Of under 20,000 clones listed, approximately 30% were seen once; the top ten hold roughly 20%. Thyroid surgery was preceded by no treatment in any patient. Sequencing was performed on tumor tissue. The receptors here all came from a female donor with papillary thyroid cancer or a benign thyroid nodule (not recorded which). Some clones in this sample may be carry-over from other donors' samples.

This clone was counted only a few times. Being one base from a much bigger clone, this may be a read error. The chain couples TRBV24-1 to TRBJ2-3; possible D gene TRBD1, 5 bases. Germline CDR1 KGHDR, CDR2 SFDVKD. Trimming removed 4 bases at V and 1 base at J, with 14 bases between. There are 16 residues in the CDR3. CDR3: CATSDHRCKRTDTQYF. The CDR3 nucleotides read TGTGCCACCAGTGACCACAGGTGTAAGCGCACAGATACGCAGTATTTT.

The chain uses TRBV4-3 and TRBJ1-2; no clear D. Between the trimmed V and J ends, which lost 1 base and 0 bases, there was a span of 9 bases. In germline, CDR1 is LGHNA, CDR2 YSLEER. The CDR3 consists of 15 residues. CDR3: CASSQGANTNYGYTF. Written as DNA, the CDR3 is TGCGCCAGCAGCCAAGGAGCCAACACTAACTATGGCTACACCTTC.

V is TRBV6-4 and J is TRBJ2-1; 8 positions match TRBD1. The J segment lost 8 bases and the V segment lost 3 bases, leaving 9 bases of the junction unmatched. Germline-derived CDR1 and CDR2 are MRHNA and SNTAGT. The CDR3 runs 15 residues. As DNA, the CDR3 is TGTGCCAGCAGTGAAGAACAGGGGGGTAGCGATGAGCAGTTCTTC. Its protein product is CASSEEQGGSDEQFF.

This clone was counted many times. V gene TRBV14 combines with J gene TRBJ1-1, with D hard to call. V was shortened by 5 bases and J by 5 bases, with 12 bases between the two germline ends. Germline assignment: CDR1 SGHDN and CDR2 FVKESK. The CDR3 is 13 amino acids. The CDR3 DNA follows: TGTGCCAGCAGCTCTCGACGGGAGACTGAAGCTTTCTTT. It is translated as CASSSRRETEAFF.

The chain carries TRBV19 and TRBJ2-6; D ambiguous. The CDR3 length is 15 residues. CDR1 is LNHDA, CDR2 SQIVND, per germline (reference sequence). The V and J ends lost 1 base and 1 base respectively, with 5 bases between them. The CDR3 loop is CASSIVLSGANVLTF. The CDR3, as DNA: TGTGCCAGTAGTATAGTCCTTTCTGGGGCCAACGTCCTGACTTTC.

There are a few counts of this clone. This chain joins TRBV28 and TRBJ1-5, with 9 positions matching TRBD1. The CDR3 totals 18 residues. Unmatched junction bases numbered 10, after V lost 4 bases and J lost 0 bases. The germline V gene has CDR1 MDHEN and CDR2 SYDVKM. The CDR3 DNA reads TGTGCCAGCAGTTCCCCGGGACAGGGAGCGATTAGCAATCAGCCCCAGCATTTT. Its protein product is CASSSPGQGAISNQPQHF.

In its sample, this clone was seen many times. V and J are TRBV11-2 and TRBJ2-3; 8 bases match TRBD2. The germline CDR1 and CDR2 sequences are SGHAT and FQNNGV. The CDR3 sequence is 12 residues long. The J segment lost 6 bases and the V segment lost 5 bases, leaving 1 base of the junction unmatched. The CDR3 DNA reads TGTGCCAGCAGCCGGGGGGGGGATACGCAGTATTTT. The encoded protein is CASSRGGDTQYF.

This clone was observed a handful of times. A clone one base away is much larger, so this may be a read error. CDR3 in amino acids: CSASPSRVEQYF. The CDR3 nucleotides are TGCAGTGCTAGCCCCTCCAGGGTCGAGCAGTACTTC. This sequence joins TRBV20-1 and TRBJ2-7; possible D gene TRBD1, 5 bases. The germline gives CDR1 DFQATT, CDR2 SNEGSKA (reference sequence). V lost 3 bases, J lost 6 bases, and 12 bases lay in between. This CDR3 contains 12 residues.

Turning to this clone: The junction departs from germline at one end; a sequencing error may be responsible. The CDR3 sequence is CASSLDGTGITPHHF. The CDR3 DNA reads TGTGCCAGCAGCTTAGATGGGACAGGGATTACGCCCCATCATTTT. The V gene is TRBV11-2, the J gene TRBJ1-5, with TRBD1 matching 9 bases. Germline CDR1 is SGHAT and CDR2 is FQNNGV. The CDR3 contains 15 residues.

Only a few counts were recorded for this clone. One junction end does not reproduce the germline sequence, and a read error may be involved. The J gene is TRBJ1-1, the V gene TRBV6-2 or TRBV6-3; possibly TRBD1 for D (5 bases). Looked up from germline, CDR1 is MNHEY and CDR2 is SVGEGT. The CDR3 is 12 amino acids. The CDR3 coding sequence is TGTGCCAGCATTTACGGGGGACCTGAAGCTTTCTTT. Its translation is CASIYGGPEAFF.

J is TRBJ1-4 and V is TRBV2, with D possibly TRBD1 on 5 matching bases. Germline V lookup: CDR1 SNHLY, CDR2 FYNNEI. CDR3 length equals 14 residues. V shed 3 bases and J shed 7 bases, with 12 bases lying between them. The DNA of the CDR3 is TGTGCCAGCAGTGATGGGGGGGGAGTTGAAAAACTGTTTTTT. It encodes CASSDGGGVEKLFF.

This clone is termed medium-sized (0.01 to 0.1%). The chain uses TRBV12-3 or TRBV12-4 and TRBJ2-1; D assignment may be TRBD1 or TRBD2 (6 bases each). This CDR3 has 15 residues. V dropped 3 bases and J dropped 3 bases, with 12 bases sitting between them. CDR3 residues: CASSFGGGIYNEQFF. The CDR3 DNA reads as TGTGCCAGCAGTTTTGGAGGGGGGATCTACAATGAGCAGTTCTTC.

This clone showed up many times. This rearrangement joins TRBV2 to TRBJ2-7; the match to TRBD1 covers 9 bases. Germline V gene data show CDR1 as SNHLY and CDR2 as FYNNEI. V lost 4 bases and J lost 0; bases outside the gene matches: 4. CDR3 size: 15 residues. The CDR3 bases are TGTGCCAGCAGTGCGGACAGGGGACACTCCTACGAGCAGTACTTC. Amino acid sequence: CASSADRGHSYEQYF.

Many counts were recorded for this clone. The V and J genes are TRBV5-8 and TRBJ1-6, with 9 bases that match TRBD1. This CDR3 comprises 16 residues. Germline trimming cut 1 base from V and 7 bases from J; bases unmatched to any gene: 6. Germline V CDR1 and CDR2: SGHTS, YDEGEE. CDR3 amino acids: CASSLRGDRDNSPLHF. The CDR3 nucleotides read TGTGCCAGCAGCTTGAGAGGGGACAGGGACAATTCACCCCTCCACTTT.

This chain connects TRBV20-1 to TRBJ1-6; D is ambiguous. The V and J ends lost 7 bases and 7 bases respectively, with 14 bases between them. The CDR3 extends over 13 amino acids. Germline V gives CDR1 DFQATT, CDR2 SNEGSKA (reference sequence). CDR3 in amino acids: CSDDPGRNSPLHF. CDR3 coding DNA: TGCAGTGATGATCCGGGAAGAAATTCACCCCTCCACTTT.

The chain carries TRBV5-1 and TRBJ1-2; 7 bases fit TRBD1. V gave up 1 base and J gave up 0 bases; unmatched junction bases: 9. Per the germline V gene, CDR1 is SGHRS and CDR2 is YFSETQ. This CDR3 comprises 17 residues. This CDR3 reads CASSLFTGAIANYGYTF. CDR3 nucleotides: TGCGCCAGCAGCTTGTTTACAGGGGCGATAGCTAACTATGGCTACACCTTC.